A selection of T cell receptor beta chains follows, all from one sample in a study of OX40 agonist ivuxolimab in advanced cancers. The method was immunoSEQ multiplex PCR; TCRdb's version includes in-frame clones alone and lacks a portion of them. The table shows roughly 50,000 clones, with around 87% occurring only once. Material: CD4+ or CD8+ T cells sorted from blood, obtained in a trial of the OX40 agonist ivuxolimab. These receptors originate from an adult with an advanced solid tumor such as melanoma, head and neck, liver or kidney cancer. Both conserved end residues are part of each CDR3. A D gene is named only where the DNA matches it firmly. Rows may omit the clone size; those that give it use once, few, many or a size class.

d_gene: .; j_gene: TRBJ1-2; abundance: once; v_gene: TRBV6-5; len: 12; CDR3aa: CASTQGFGGYTF; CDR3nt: TGTGCCAGCACACAGGGTTTTGGTGGCTACACCTTC
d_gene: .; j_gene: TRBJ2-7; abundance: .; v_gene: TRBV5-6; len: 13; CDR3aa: CASSPLAAYEQYF; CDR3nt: TGTGCCAGCAGCCCCTTGGCCGCCTACGAGCAGTACTTC
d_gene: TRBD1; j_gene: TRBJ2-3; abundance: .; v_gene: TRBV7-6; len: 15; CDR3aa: CASSLGGTGSYTQYF; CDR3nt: TGTGCCAGCAGCTTAGGAGGGACAGGGAGTTATACGCAGTATTTT
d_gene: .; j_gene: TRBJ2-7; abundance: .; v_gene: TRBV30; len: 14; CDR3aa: CAWSSYSSAYEQYF; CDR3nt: TGTGCCTGGAGTTCCTATTCTAGCGCCTACGAGCAGTACTTC
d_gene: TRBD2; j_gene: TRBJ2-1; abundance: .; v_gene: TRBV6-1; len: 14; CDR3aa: CASTPREGENEQFF; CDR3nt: TGTGCCAGCACTCCCCGGGAGGGCGAGAATGAGCAGTTCTTC
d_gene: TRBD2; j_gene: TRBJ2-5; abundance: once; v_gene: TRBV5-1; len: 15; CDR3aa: CASSPGLAGQETQYF; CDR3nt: TGCGCCAGCAGCCCCGGACTAGCGGGACAAGAGACCCAGTACTTC
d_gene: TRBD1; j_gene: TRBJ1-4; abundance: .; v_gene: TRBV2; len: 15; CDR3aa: CASSETGVTNEKLFF; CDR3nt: TGTGCCAGCAGTGAAACAGGGGTGACTAATGAAAAACTGTTTTTT
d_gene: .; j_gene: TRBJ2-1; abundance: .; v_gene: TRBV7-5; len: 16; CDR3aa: CARSLIGTGTYNEQFF; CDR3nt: TGTGCCAGAAGCTTAATAGGGACAGGAACCTACAATGAGCAGTTCTTC
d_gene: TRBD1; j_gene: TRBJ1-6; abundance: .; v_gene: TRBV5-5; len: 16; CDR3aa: CASSLGQGASRSPLHF; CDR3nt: TGTGCCAGCAGCTTGGGACAGGGGGCTTCTCGGTCACCCCTCCACTTT
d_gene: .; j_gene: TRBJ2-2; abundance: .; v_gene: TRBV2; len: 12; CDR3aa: CASRGYTGELFF; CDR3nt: TGTGCCAGCAGGGGGTACACCGGGGAGCTGTTTTTT
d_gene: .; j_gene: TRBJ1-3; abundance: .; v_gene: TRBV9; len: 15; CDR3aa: CASSVTANRGNTIYF; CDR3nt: TGTGCCAGCAGCGTTACGGCGAACAGGGGAAACACCATATATTTT
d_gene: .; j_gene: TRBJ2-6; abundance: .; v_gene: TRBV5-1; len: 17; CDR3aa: CASSPAGQSSGANVLTF; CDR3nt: TGCGCCAGCAGCCCCGCCGGACAAAGCTCTGGGGCCAACGTCCTGACTTTC
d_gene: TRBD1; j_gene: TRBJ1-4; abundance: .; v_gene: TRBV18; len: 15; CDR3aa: CASSSTGTLNEKLFF; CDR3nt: TGTGCCAGCTCATCGACAGGGACGCTTAATGAAAAACTGTTTTTT
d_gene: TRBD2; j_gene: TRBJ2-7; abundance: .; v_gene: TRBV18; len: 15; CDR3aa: CASSPYGLAAWEQYF; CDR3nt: TGTGCCAGCTCACCATACGGACTAGCGGCCTGGGAGCAGTACTTC
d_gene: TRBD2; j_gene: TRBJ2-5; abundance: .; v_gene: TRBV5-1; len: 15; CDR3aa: CASSLGSGAQSTQYF; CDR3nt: TGCGCCAGCAGCTTGGGTAGCGGGGCCCAATCGACCCAGTACTTC
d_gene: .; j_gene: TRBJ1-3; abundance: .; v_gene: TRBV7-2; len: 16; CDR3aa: CASSLVRTPSGNTIYF; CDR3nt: TGTGCCAGCAGCTTAGTTAGGACCCCCTCTGGAAACACCATATATTTT
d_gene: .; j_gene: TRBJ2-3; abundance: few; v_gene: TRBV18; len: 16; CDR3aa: CASSPPERFFSDTQYF; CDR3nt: TGTGCCAGCTCACCACCAGAGCGCTTCTTCTCAGATACGCAGTATTTT
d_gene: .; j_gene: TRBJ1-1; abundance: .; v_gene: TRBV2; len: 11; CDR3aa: CASSPGAVAFF; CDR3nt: TGTGCCAGCAGTCCGGGGGCCGTAGCTTTCTTT
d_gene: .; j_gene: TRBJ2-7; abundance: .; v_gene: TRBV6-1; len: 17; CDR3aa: CASSEYFGTVTSNEQYF; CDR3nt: TGTGCCAGCAGTGAATATTTTGGTACAGTGACCTCCAACGAGCAGTACTTC
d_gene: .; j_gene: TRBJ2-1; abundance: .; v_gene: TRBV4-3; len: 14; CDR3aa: CASSQDSRSGEQFF; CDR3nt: TGCGCCAGCAGCCAAGATAGTCGGAGCGGTGAGCAGTTCTTC
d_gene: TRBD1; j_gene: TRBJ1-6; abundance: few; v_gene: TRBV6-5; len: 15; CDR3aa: CASSYGDRVNSPLHF; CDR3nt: TGTGCCAGCAGTTACGGGGACAGGGTTAATTCACCCCTCCACTTT
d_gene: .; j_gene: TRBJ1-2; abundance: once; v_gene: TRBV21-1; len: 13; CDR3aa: CASSLGQPYGYTF; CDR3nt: TGTGCCAGCAGTCTCGGACAGCCCTATGGCTACACCTTC
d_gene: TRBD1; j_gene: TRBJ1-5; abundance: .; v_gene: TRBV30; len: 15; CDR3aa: CAWSIGTGWGQPQHF; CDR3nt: TGTGCCTGGAGTATAGGGACAGGCTGGGGTCAGCCCCAGCATTTT
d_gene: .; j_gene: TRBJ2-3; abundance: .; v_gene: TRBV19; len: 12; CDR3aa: CASSVSPDTQYF; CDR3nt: TGTGCCAGTAGTGTGAGCCCAGATACGCAGTATTTT
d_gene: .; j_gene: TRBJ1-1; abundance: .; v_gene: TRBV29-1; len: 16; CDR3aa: CSPVGVTGTMNTEAFF; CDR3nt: TGCAGCCCCGTCGGGGTCACGGGGACCATGAACACTGAAGCTTTCTTT
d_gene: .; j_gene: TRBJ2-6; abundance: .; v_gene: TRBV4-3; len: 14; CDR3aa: CASSQEPGANVLTF; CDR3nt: TGCGCCAGCAGCCAGGAACCTGGGGCCAACGTCCTGACTTTC
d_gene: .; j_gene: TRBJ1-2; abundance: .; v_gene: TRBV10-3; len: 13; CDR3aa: CATADGANYGYTF; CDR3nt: TGTGCCACCGCTGACGGAGCTAACTATGGCTACACCTTC
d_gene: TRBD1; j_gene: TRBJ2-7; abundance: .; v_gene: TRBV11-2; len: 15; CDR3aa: CASSLSPDRAYEQYF; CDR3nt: TGTGCCAGCAGCTTATCACCGGACAGGGCCTACGAGCAGTACTTC